This record covers a single T cell receptor (beta chain). This sample stems from a study of blood T cell repertoires in COVID-19. Study summary: COVID-19 samples from acute and convalescent phases originated in the United States, Italy and Spain. PBMCs, B-cell-depleted T cells, or T cells provided the cDNA or gDNA that made up the material.

Sequencing was performed with immunoSEQ multiplex PCR; in TCRdb, only in-frame clones are kept and a portion is missing. The sample carries 200,000 to 300,000 clones, about 90% recorded once. Enrollment of patients from Seattle took place during active infection, with longitudinal follow-up. The CDR3 runs to 13 residues. Germline V CDR1 and CDR2: LNHDA, SQIVND (reference sequence). Trimming shortened V by 6 bases and J by 0 bases, and 6 bases separated the two germline ends. This receptor was taken from a person between 18 and 35 years old with COVID-19, enrolled during active disease. What was sequenced was peripheral blood. The chain combines TRBV19 with TRBJ1-5, with a possible D match to TRBD1 (5 bases). CDR3 residues: CASRDNSNQPQHF. The CDR3, as DNA: TGTGCCAGTAGGGACAATAGCAATCAGCCCCAGCATTTT.